What follows is one T cell receptor (beta chain) and its context. What it binds is not known. The data were obtained in a study of siplizumab effects on memory and regulatory T cells. The study's findings and limits: Apparently more diverse than memory cells, naive T cells also seemed major alloresponse contributors. To unstimulated subsets, only a minor fraction of alloreactive clones could be mapped.

TCRdb keeps only in-frame clones here, not all; method: immunoSEQ multiplex PCR. The sample has tens of thousands of clones; around 95% are singletons. Germline-derived CDR1 and CDR2 are PRHDT and FYEKMQ (reference sequence). The CDR3 has 12 residues. V was shortened by 5 bases and J by 11 bases, with 15 bases between the two germline ends. Source material: naive CD4+ T cells sorted from blood. This TCR was recovered from a human donor in good health. The V call is TRBV13, the J call TRBJ1-1; D remains ambiguous. CDR3 DNA: TGTGCCAGCAGCCCCGCCACAGTCACGGCTTTCTTT. Amino acids: CASSPATVTAFF.